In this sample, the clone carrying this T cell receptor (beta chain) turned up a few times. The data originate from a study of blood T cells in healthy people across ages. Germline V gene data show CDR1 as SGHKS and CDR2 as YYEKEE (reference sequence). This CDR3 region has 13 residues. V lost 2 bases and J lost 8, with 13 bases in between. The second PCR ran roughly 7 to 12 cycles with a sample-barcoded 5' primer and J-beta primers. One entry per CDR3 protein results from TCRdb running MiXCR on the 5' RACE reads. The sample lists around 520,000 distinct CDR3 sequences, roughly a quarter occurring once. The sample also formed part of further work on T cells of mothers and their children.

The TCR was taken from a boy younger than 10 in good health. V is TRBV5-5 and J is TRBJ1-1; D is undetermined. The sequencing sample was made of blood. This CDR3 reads CASSFGPNVEAFF. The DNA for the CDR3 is TGTGCCAGCAGCTTTGGACCGAACGTGGAAGCTTTCTTT.